These 2 T cell receptor beta chains originate from one sample sequenced in a study of shared clonotypes between healthy human individuals. Positively selected for CCR7, the CD45RO-negative cells used as naive CD8 cells excluded terminally differentiated effector memory CD45RA+ cells. The assay was immunoSEQ multiplex PCR, and TCRdb's table has in-frame clones only and misses some. Of about 2.2 million clones in the sample, about 93% were seen once. The material sequenced was naive CD8+ T cells from PBMCs. These receptors originate from a man aged 18 to 29 in good health. Some clones in this sample may be carry-over from other donors' samples.

The rearrangement links TRBV13 to TRBJ2-3, with D possibly TRBD1 on 5 matching bases. CDR3 length: 18 amino acids. V gave up 3 bases and J gave up 2 bases, with 21 bases separating them. Germline V gene data show CDR1 as PRHDT and CDR2 as FYEKMQ (reference sequence). CDR3 DNA: TGTGCCAGCAGCTTTGGTTACCCACAGGAGTCCCCCACAGATACGCAGTATTTT. This translates into CASSFGYPQESPTDTQYF.

The V and J genes are TRBV7-9 and TRBJ1-1, with 11 bases that match TRBD1. This CDR3 has 16 amino acids. Trimming took 4 bases from V and 1 from J; bases not matched to a gene: 5. CDR1 and CDR2 (germline): SEHNR, FQNEAQ (reference sequence). CDR3 in DNA: TGTGCCAGCAGCTCTAGGGGACAGGGGGGGAACACTGAAGCTTTCTTT. Its translation: CASSSRGQGGNTEAFF.